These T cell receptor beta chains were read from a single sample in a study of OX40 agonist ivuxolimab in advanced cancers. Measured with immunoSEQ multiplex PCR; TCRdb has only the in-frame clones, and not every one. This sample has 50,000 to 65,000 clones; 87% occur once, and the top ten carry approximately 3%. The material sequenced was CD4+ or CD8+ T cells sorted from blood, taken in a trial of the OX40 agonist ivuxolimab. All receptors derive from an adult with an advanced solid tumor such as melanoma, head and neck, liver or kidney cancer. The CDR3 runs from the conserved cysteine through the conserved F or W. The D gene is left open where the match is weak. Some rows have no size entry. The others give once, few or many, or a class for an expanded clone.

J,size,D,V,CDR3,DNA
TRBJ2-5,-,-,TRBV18,CASRIQETQYF,TGTGCCAGCCGGATCCAAGAGACCCAGTACTTC
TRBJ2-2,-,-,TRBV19,CASSESGQELFF,TGTGCCAGTAGTGAGTCGGGCCAGGAGCTGTTTTTT
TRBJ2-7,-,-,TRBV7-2,CASSLRAGGSSYEQYF,TGTGCCAGCAGCTTACGCGCGGGCGGAAGCTCCTACGAGCAGTACTTC
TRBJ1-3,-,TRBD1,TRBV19,CASTSTGTGNTIYF,TGTGCCAGTACCTCGACAGGGACTGGAAACACCATATATTTT
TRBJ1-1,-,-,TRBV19,CASSMLSGGGTEAFF,TGTGCCAGTAGTATGTTGTCTGGGGGGGGCACTGAAGCTTTCTTT
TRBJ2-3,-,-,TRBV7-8,CASSARLSTSTDTQYF,TGTGCCAGCAGCGCACGACTTTCTACTAGCACAGATACGCAGTATTTT
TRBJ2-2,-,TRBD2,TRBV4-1,CASSQDGASGNTGELFF,TGCGCCAGCAGCCAAGATGGGGCTAGCGGGAACACCGGGGAGCTGTTTTTT
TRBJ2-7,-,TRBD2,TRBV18,CASSLSSGRAEYEQYF,TGTGCCAGCTCACTGTCTAGCGGGAGGGCCGAGTACGAGCAGTACTTC
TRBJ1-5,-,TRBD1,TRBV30,CAWTLGTGGLGNQPQHF,TGTGCCTGGACGTTGGGGACAGGGGGGTTGGGCAATCAGCCCCAGCATTTT
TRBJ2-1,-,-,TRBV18,CASSPSEDSYNEQFF,TGTGCCAGCTCACCGTCTGAGGACTCCTACAATGAGCAGTTCTTC
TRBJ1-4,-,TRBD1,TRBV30,CAWSVQGTATNEKLFF,TGTGCCTGGAGTGTACAAGGGACAGCAACTAATGAAAAACTGTTTTTT
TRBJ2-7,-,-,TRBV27,CASSLSYEQYF,TGTGCCAGCAGTTTATCCTACGAGCAGTACTTC
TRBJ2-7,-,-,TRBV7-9,CASSSFQTGSSYEQYF,TGTGCCAGCAGCTCCTTCCAGACGGGGAGCTCCTACGAGCAGTACTTC
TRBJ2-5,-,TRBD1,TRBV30,CAFDFGQAVETQYF,TGTGCCTTCGATTTCGGACAGGCGGTAGAGACCCAGTACTTC
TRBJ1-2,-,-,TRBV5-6,CASNSLDVPHGYTF,TGTGCCAGCAACAGCTTAGACGTCCCCCATGGCTACACCTTC
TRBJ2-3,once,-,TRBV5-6,CASSLPWGSDTQYF,TGTGCCAGCAGCTTGCCCTGGGGATCTGATACGCAGTATTTT
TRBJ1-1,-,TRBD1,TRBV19,CASSIGRGPSAEAFF,TGTGCCAGTAGTATCGGCAGGGGGCCCTCGGCTGAAGCTTTCTTT